This T cell receptor beta chain was identified in a study of T cells in localized non-small cell lung cancer. Whole-study findings and limits: Uninvolved adjacent lung had higher T cell clonality than tumor and all other tissues. Investigators sequenced only a single tumor region, leaving heterogeneity possible. In adjacent lung, a median roughly 60 of the top 100 tumor clones were found.

As for this clone: Antigen: not known.

The germline V gene encodes CDR1 LGHNA and CDR2 YNFKEQ. Trimming pared 2 bases from V and 0 bases from J, leaving 10 bases between. This CDR3 region has 16 residues. Sequenced by immunoSEQ multiplex PCR; TCRdb stores in-frame clones only, minus some. The table records approximately 76,000 clones, 80% of them present only once. This TCR was sampled from a female donor of 60 years or more with stage I lung adenocarcinoma. This rearrangement joins TRBV4-2 to TRBJ2-2; possible D gene TRBD1, 6 bases. The sequences come from peripheral blood, collected before any cancer treatment. The CDR3 here is CASSQLGQSNTGELFF. The CDR3 nucleotides are TGTGCCAGCAGCCAATTAGGACAGTCGAACACCGGGGAGCTGTTTTTT.